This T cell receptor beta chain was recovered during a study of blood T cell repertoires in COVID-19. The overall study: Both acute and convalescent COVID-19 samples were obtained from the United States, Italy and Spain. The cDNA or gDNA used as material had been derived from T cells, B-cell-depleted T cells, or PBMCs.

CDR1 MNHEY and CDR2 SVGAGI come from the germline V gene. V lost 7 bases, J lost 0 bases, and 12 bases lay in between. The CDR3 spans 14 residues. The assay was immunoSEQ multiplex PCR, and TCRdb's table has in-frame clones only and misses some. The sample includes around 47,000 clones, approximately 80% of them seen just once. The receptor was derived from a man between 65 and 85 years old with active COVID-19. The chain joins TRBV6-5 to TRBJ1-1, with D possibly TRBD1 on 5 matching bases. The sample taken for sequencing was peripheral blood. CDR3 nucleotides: TGTGCCAGCACCCCGGGACTCATGAACACTGAAGCTTTCTTT. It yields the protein CASTPGLMNTEAFF.